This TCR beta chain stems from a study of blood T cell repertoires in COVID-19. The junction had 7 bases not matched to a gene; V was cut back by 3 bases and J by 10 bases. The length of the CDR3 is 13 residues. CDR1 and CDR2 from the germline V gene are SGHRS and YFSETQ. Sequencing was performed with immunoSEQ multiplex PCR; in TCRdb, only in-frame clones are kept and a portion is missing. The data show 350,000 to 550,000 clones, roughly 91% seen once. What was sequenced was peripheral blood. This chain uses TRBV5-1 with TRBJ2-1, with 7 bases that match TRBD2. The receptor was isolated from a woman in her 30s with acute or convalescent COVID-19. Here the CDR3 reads CASSSTGRGEQFF. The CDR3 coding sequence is TGCGCCAGCAGCTCCACGGGGCGGGGGGAGCAGTTCTTC.